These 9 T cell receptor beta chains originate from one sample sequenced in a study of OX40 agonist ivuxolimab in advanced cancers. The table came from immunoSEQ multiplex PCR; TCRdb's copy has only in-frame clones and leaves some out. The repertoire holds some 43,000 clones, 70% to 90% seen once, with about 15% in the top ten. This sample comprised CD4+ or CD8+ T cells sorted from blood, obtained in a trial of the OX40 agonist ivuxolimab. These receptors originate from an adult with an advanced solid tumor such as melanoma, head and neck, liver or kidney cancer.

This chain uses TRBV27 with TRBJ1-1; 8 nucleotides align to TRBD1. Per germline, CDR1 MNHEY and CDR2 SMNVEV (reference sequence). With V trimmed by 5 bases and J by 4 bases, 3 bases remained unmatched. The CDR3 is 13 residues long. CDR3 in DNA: TGTGCCAGCAGTGGACAGGGCGCCACTGAAGCTTTCTTT. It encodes CASSGQGATEAFF.

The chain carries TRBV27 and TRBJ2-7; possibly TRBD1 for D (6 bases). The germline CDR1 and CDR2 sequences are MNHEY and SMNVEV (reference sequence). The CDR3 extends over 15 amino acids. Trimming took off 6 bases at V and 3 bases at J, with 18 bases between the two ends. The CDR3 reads CASSSGRDTDYEQYF. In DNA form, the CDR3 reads TGTGCCAGCAGCTCAGGCCGGGACACAGACTACGAGCAGTACTTC.

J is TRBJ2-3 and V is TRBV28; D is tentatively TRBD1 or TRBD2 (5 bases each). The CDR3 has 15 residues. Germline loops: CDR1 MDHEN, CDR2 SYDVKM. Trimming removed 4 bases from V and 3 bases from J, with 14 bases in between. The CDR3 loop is CASSSPGAGTDTQYF. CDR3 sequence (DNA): TGTGCCAGCAGTTCACCCGGGGCCGGAACAGATACGCAGTATTTT.

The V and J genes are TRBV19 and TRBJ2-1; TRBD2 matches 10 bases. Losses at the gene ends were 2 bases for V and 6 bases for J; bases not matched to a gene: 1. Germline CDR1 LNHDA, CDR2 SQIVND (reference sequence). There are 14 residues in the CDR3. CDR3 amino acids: CASSIIAGGNEQFF. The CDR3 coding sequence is TGTGCCAGTAGTATAATAGCGGGGGGCAATGAGCAGTTCTTC.

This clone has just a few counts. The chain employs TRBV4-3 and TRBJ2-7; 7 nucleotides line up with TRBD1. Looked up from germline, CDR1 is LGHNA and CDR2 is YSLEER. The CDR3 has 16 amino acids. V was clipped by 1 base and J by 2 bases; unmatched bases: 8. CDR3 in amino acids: CASSQGLGDSTYEQYF. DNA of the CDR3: TGCGCCAGCAGCCAAGGCTTGGGGGACAGCACCTACGAGCAGTACTTC.

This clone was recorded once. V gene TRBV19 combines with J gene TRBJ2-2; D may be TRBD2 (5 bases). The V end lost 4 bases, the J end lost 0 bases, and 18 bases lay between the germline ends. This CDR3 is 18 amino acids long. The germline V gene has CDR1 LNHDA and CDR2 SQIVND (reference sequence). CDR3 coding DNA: TGTGCCAGTAGTACCGGACTCAACCAGCTGTCGAACACCGGGGAGCTGTTTTTT. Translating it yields CASSTGLNQLSNTGELFF. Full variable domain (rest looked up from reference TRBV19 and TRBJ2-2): DGGITQSPKYLFRKEGQNVTLSCEQNLNHDAMYWYRQDPGQGLRLIYYSQIVNDFQKGDIAEGYSVSREKKESFPLTVTSAQKNPTAFYLCASSTGLNQLSNTGELFFGEGSRLTVL.

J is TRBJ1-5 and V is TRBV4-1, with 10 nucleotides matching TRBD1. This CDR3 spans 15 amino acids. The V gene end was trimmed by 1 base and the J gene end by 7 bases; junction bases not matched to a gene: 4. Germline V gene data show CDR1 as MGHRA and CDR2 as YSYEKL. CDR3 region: CASSQGDRGGQPQHF. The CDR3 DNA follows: TGCGCCAGCAGCCAAGGGGACAGGGGCGGCCAGCCCCAGCATTTT.

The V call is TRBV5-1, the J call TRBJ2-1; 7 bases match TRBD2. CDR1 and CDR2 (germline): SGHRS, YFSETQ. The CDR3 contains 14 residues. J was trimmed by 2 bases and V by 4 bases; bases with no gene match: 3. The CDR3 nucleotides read TGCGCCAGCAGCGGACTAGACCCCTACAATGAGCAGTTCTTC. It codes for CASSGLDPYNEQFF. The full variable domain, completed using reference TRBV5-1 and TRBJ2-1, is KAGVTQTPRYLIKTRGQQVTLSCSPISGHRSVSWYQQTPGQGLQFLFEYFSETQRNKGNFPGRFSGRQFSNSRSEMNVSTLELGDSALYLCASSGLDPYNEQFFGPGTRLTVL.

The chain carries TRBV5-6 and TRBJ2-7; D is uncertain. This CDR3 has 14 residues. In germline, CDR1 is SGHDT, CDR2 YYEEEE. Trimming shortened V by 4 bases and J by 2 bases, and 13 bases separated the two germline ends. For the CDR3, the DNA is TGTGCCAGCAGCGGGAATTTGGAAACCTACGAGCAGTACGTC. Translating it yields CASSGNLETYEQYV.